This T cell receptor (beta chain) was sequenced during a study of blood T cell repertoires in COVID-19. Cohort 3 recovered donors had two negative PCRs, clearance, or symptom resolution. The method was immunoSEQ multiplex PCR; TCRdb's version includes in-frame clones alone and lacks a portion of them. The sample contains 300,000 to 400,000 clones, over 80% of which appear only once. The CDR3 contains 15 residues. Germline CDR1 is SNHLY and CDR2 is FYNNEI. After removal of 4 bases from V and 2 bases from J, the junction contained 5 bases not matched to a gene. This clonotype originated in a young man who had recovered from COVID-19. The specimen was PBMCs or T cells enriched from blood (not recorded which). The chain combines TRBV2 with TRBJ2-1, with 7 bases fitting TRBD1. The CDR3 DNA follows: TGTGCCAGCAGTGCGACAGGGTCGGCCTACAATGAGCAGTTCTTC. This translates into CASSATGSAYNEQFF.